This TCR beta chain was sequenced for a study of STAT3 mutations in large granular lymphocyte leukemia. Concerning this clone: Antigen unknown.

V was pared by 5 bases and J by 0 bases, with 5 bases between. The CDR3 length is 14 residues. CDR1 and CDR2 from the germline V gene are KGHSH and LQKENI. TCRdb's table, derived via immunoSEQ multiplex PCR, lists solely in-frame clones and lacks some. The data hold 2,000 to 2,500 clones, with roughly 22% observed a single time. Study-level findings and limits: Clonal expansion was inferred from other time points because no sample existed at each clone's first appearance. Every T-LGLL patient had at least one immunodominant TCRbeta clonotype.

This sequence joins TRBV18 and TRBJ2-6; unclear D gene. Sequencing used peripheral blood mononuclear cells. This receptor was obtained from a man in his sixties with T-cell large granular lymphocyte leukemia. Some clones in this sample may be carry-over from other donors' samples. The CDR3 DNA reads as TGTGCCAGCTCAAAGCTCTCTGGGGCCAACGTCCTGACTTTC. Protein: CASSKLSGANVLTF.